This T cell receptor (beta chain) emerged from a study of T cell changes during pregnancy in multiple sclerosis. Repertoires were generated with immunoSEQ multiplex PCR, while TCRdb's copy carries only in-frame clones and drops some. This table has fewer than 45,000 clones, 91% appearing once. CDR1 is GTSNPN and CDR2 is SVGIG in the germline V gene (reference sequence). V lost 0 bases and J lost 11, with 10 bases in between. CDR3 length: 11 residues. J is TRBJ2-5 and V is TRBV30; no clear D. The sample here was CD4+ T cells from peripheral blood mononuclear cells, taken in the second trimester of pregnancy. The receptor comes from a female donor in good health, enrolled as a control in a pregnancy study. The CDR3 here is CAWSVSREQYF. As DNA, the CDR3 is TGTGCCTGGAGTGTTAGTCGAGAGCAGTACTTC. Drawing the rest from reference TRBV30 and TRBJ2-5, the complete variable domain is SQTIHQWPATLVQPVGSPLSLECTVEGTSNPNLYWYRQAAGRGLQLLFYSVGIGQISSEVPQNLSASRPQDRQFILSSKKLLLSDSGFYLCAWSVSREQYFGPGTRLLVL.